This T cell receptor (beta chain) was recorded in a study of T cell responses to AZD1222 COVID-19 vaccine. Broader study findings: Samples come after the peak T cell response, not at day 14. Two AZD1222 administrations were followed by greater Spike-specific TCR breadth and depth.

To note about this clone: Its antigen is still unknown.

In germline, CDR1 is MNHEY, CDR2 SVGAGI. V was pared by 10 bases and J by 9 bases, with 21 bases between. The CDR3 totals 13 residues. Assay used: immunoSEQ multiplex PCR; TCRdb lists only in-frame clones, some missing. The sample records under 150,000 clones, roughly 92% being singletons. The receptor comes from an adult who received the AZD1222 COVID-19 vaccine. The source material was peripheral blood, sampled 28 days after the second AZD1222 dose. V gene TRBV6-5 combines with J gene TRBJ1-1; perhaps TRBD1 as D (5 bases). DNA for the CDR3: TGTGCCACGGCCCCCAGGGAAGGTCTTCAAGCTTTCTTT. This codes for CATAPREGLQAFF.